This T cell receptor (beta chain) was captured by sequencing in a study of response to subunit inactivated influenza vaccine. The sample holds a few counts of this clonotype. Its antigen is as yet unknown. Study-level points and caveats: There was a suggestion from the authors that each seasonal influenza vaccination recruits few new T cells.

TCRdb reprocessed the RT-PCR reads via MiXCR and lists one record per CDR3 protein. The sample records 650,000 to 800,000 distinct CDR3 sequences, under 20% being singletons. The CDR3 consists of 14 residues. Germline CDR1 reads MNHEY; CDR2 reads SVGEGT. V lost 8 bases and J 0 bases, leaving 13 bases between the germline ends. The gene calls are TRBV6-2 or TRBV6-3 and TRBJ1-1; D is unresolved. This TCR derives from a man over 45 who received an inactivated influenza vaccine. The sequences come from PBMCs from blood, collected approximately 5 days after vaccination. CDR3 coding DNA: TGTGCCAGCGGGAGGATTCGCATGAACACTGAAGCTTTCTTT. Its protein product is CASGRIRMNTEAFF.